One and the same sample provided the 32 T cell receptor beta chains below, sequenced in a study of blood T cell repertoires in COVID-19. Generated by immunoSEQ multiplex PCR, the TCRdb table keeps only in-frame clones and is missing some. This sample has under 250,000 clones, with around 85% found just once. Material: peripheral blood. The receptors derive from a man aged 45 to 65 with COVID-19, enrolled during active disease.

This clone was observed a few times. The chain recombines TRBV12-3 or TRBV12-4 with TRBJ1-1, with D perhaps TRBD1 (6 bases). The ends were cut back, 8 bases at V and 2 bases at J, with 12 bases in the middle. The CDR3 is 13 amino acids. CDR3 in amino acids: CASGGALNTEAFF. DNA for the CDR3: TGTGCCAGCGGGGGGGCTTTAAACACTGAAGCTTTCTTT.

CDR3 sequence: CASSPRQGGEKLFF. The CDR3 nucleotides read TGTGCCAGCAGCCCCCGACAGGGGGGGGAAAAACTGTTTTTT. V and J are TRBV14 and TRBJ1-4, with 9 positions matching TRBD1. CDR1 is SGHDN and CDR2 is FVKESK in the germline V gene. The CDR3 loop spans 14 amino acids. The J segment lost 8 bases and the V segment lost 4 bases, leaving 5 bases of the junction unmatched. The whole variable domain, filled in from reference TRBV14 and TRBJ1-4, reads EAGVTQFPSHSVIEKGQTVTLRCDPISGHDNLYWYRRVMGKEIKFLLHFVKESKQDESGMPNNRFLAERTGGTYSTLKVQPAELEDSGVYFCASSPRQGGEKLFFGSGTQLSVL.

This sequence joins TRBV7-8 and TRBJ2-2; D is uncertain. V shed 0 bases and J shed 0 bases, with 14 bases lying between them. The CDR3 spans 18 residues. CDR1 is SGHVS, CDR2 FQNEAQ, per germline. DNA of the CDR3: TGTGCCAGCAGCTTAGCGGGCCTCGATTTCGCGAACACCGGGGAGCTGTTTTTT. Translation gives CASSLAGLDFANTGELFF.

This chain connects TRBV7-6 to TRBJ2-5; D is uncertain. CDR1 is SGHVS and CDR2 is FNYEAQ in the germline V gene. The CDR3 sequence is 12 residues long. Trimming pared 3 bases from V and 7 bases from J, leaving 9 bases between. The CDR3 bases are TGTGCCAGCAGCTTCCCTATAGCGACCCAGTACTTC. Amino acids: CASSFPIATQYF.

V and J are TRBV4-3 and TRBJ1-2; D is unresolved. V was shortened by 0 bases and J by 4 bases, with 18 bases between the two germline ends. Germline values: CDR1 LGHNA, CDR2 YSLEER. CDR3 size: 17 residues. As DNA, the CDR3 is TGCGCCAGCAGCCAAGATTCCGGAATCGGAGCACGCTATGGCTACACCTTC. Its translation is CASSQDSGIGARYGYTF.

The chain uses TRBV11-3 and TRBJ2-3, with 15 bases matching TRBD2. The germline gives CDR1 SGHNT, CDR2 YENEEA. There are 17 residues in the CDR3. With V trimmed by 5 bases and J by 4 bases, 7 bases remained unmatched. CDR3 nucleotide sequence: TGTGCCAGCAGCCCAGGGACTAGCGGGGGGTTAGCAGATACGCAGTATTTT. It encodes CASSPGTSGGLADTQYF.

This clone showed up just a few times. This chain links TRBV19 with TRBJ1-1; D not certain. Trimming cost V 5 bases and J 1 base, with 8 bases left between them. Germline V gene lookup returns CDR1 LNHDA and CDR2 SQIVND (reference sequence). This CDR3 contains 13 residues. DNA of the CDR3: TGTGCCAGTAGTCCCCGACAGAACACTGAAGCTTTCTTT. Translation gives CASSPRQNTEAFF.

The chain couples TRBV5-1 to TRBJ2-2; D possibly corresponds to TRBD1 (6 bases). With 5 bases removed from V and 2 bases from J, the gap between germline ends came to 13 bases. Per the germline V gene, CDR1 is SGHRS and CDR2 is YFSETQ. CDR3 length equals 15 residues. CDR3 sequence reads: CASRLDSTNTGELFF. The CDR3 nucleotides are TGCGCCAGCAGACTGGACAGCACTAACACCGGGGAGCTGTTTTTT. The full variable domain, its missing parts supplied by reference TRBV5-1 and TRBJ2-2, is KAGVTQTPRYLIKTRGQQVTLSCSPISGHRSVSWYQQTPGQGLQFLFEYFSETQRNKGNFPGRFSGRQFSNSRSEMNVSTLELGDSALYLCASRLDSTNTGELFFGEGSRLTVL.

The chain is built from TRBV5-4 and TRBJ2-1, with D tentatively TRBD2 (5 bases). The CDR3 is 13 amino acids. The V gene's germline CDR1 is SGHNT and CDR2 YYREEE (reference sequence). The V end lost 6 bases, the J end lost 5 bases, and 12 bases lay between the germline ends. CDR3 bases: TGTGCCAGCACCTCGGACTGGAACAATGAGCAGTTCTTC. Translating it yields CASTSDWNNEQFF. The full variable domain, completed using reference TRBV5-4 and TRBJ2-1, is ETGVTQSPTHLIKTRGQQVTLRCSSQSGHNTVSWYQQALGQGPQFIFQYYREEENGRGNFPPRFSGLQFPNYSSELNVNALELDDSALYLCASTSDWNNEQFFGPGTRLTVL.

The rearrangement uses TRBV7-3 and TRBJ2-2, with TRBD1 as a possible D gene (7 bases). The length of the CDR3 is 16 residues. Germline loops: CDR1 SGHTA, CDR2 FQGTGA. With 5 bases removed from V and 5 bases from J, the gap between germline ends came to 18 bases. The DNA of the CDR3 is TGTGCCAGCAGCCTACGGTCCCAGGGGGGAACCGGGGAGCTGTTTTTT. This sequence encodes CASSLRSQGGTGELFF.

The rearrangement uses TRBV5-1 and TRBJ2-2, with 8 bases that match TRBD1. The CDR3 length is 14 residues. V shed 5 bases and J 2 bases; nucleotides not matched to a gene: 2. In germline, CDR1 is SGHRS, CDR2 YFSETQ. This CDR3 reads CASRGQGNTGELFF. The CDR3 nucleotides are TGCGCCAGCAGAGGACAGGGAAACACCGGGGAGCTGTTTTTT. Looking up the rest from reference TRBV5-1 and TRBJ2-2 gives the full variable domain: KAGVTQTPRYLIKTRGQQVTLSCSPISGHRSVSWYQQTPGQGLQFLFEYFSETQRNKGNFPGRFSGRQFSNSRSEMNVSTLELGDSALYLCASRGQGNTGELFFGEGSRLTVL.

The V gene is TRBV24-1, the J gene TRBJ1-2; D gene unclear. The CDR3 sequence is 15 residues long. The germline V gene has CDR1 KGHDR and CDR2 SFDVKD. V was trimmed by 1 base and J by 4 bases, leaving 12 bases between them. The CDR3 loop reads CATSDFGRAPYGYTF. The CDR3 DNA sequence: TGTGCCACCAGTGATTTCGGGAGGGCACCCTATGGCTACACCTTC.

The gene calls are TRBV5-3 and TRBJ1-3, with 7 bases identical to TRBD1. TRBV5-3 is given ORF status, its function remaining uncertain. CDR3 length equals 13 residues. After removal of 4 bases from V and 7 bases from J, the junction contained 5 bases not matched to a gene. The CDR3 coding sequence is TGTGCCAGAAGCAAGACAGGGAGGAACACCATATATTTT. The encoded protein is CARSKTGRNTIYF.

The rearrangement joins TRBV9 to TRBJ2-1, with D possibly being TRBD1 (6 bases). Germline CDR1 reads SGDLS; CDR2 reads YYNGEE. This CDR3 is built from 15 residues. V was clipped by 1 base and J by 2 bases, with 10 bases between them. The chain's CDR3 is CASSVSTGPYNEQFF. The DNA of the CDR3 is TGTGCCAGCAGCGTAAGCACAGGGCCCTACAATGAGCAGTTCTTC.

This clone was observed once. The chain combines TRBV9 with TRBJ1-4, with D tentatively TRBD1 (6 bases). Trimming left V 3 bases short and J 7 bases short, with 19 bases between. Germline V gene lookup returns CDR1 SGDLS and CDR2 YYNGEE. The CDR3 has 16 amino acids. CDR3 region: CASSGGGAHLGEKLFF. CDR3 nucleotides: TGTGCCAGCAGCGGCGGGGGGGCGCATTTAGGTGAAAAACTGTTTTTT. Using reference TRBV9 and TRBJ1-4 for the parts outside the CDR3, the full variable domain is DSGVTQTPKHLITATGQRVTLRCSPRSGDLSVYWYQQSLDQGLQFLIQYYNGEERAKGNILERFSAQQFPDLHSELNLSSLELGDSALYFCASSGGGAHLGEKLFFGSGTQLSVL.

The rearrangement links TRBV19 to TRBJ2-4, with 7 bases lining up with TRBD2. V shed 1 base, J shed 1 base, and the junction held 7 bases outside the gene matches. The CDR3 runs 17 residues. In germline, CDR1 is LNHDA, CDR2 SQIVND (reference sequence). This CDR3 reads CASSIAGGRVAKNIQYF. In DNA, the CDR3 is TGTGCCAGTAGTATAGCGGGGGGAAGGGTGGCCAAAAACATTCAGTACTTC.

The chain is built from TRBV10-1 and TRBJ1-5; TRBD1 is a possible D gene (6 bases). Trimming shortened V by 6 bases and J by 0 bases, and 24 bases separated the two germline ends. CDR1 WNHNN and CDR2 SYGVQD come from the germline V gene (reference sequence). This CDR3 contains 19 residues. The CDR3 DNA follows: TGCGCCAGCAGACACCGAACAGGGACCGCTACGATTAGCAATCAGCCCCAGCATTTT. Translation: CASRHRTGTATISNQPQHF.

The V and J genes are TRBV2 and TRBJ1-5; maybe TRBD1 (5 bases). The V gene's germline CDR1 is SNHLY and CDR2 FYNNEI. Trimming pared 4 bases from V and 0 bases from J, leaving 10 bases between. The CDR3 extends over 15 amino acids. The CDR3 DNA sequence: TGTGCCAGCAGTGTTGGGGCTAATAGCAATCAGCCCCAGCATTTT. Protein: CASSVGANSNQPQHF.

This chain's CDR3 is CATSRGEDSYEQYF. CDR3 nucleotide sequence: TGTGCCACCAGCAGAGGTGAGGACTCCTACGAGCAGTACTTC. The rearrangement joins TRBV15 to TRBJ2-7, with no clear D. The ends were cut back, 1 base at V and 0 bases at J, with 7 bases in the middle. This CDR3 is 14 amino acids long. Germline CDR1 LNHNV, CDR2 YYDKDF (reference sequence). Full variable domain (rest looked up from reference TRBV15 and TRBJ2-7): DAMVIQNPRYQVTQFGKPVTLSCSQTLNHNVMYWYQQKSSQAPKLLFHYYDKDFNNEADTPDNFQSRRPNTSFCFLDIRSPGLGDTAMYLCATSRGEDSYEQYFGPGTRLTVT.

This chain joins TRBV5-1 and TRBJ2-5; the match to TRBD1 covers 8 bases. CDR1 is SGHRS, CDR2 YFSETQ, per germline. There are 16 residues in the CDR3. V lost 0 bases, J lost 4 bases, and 8 bases stayed unmatched. The CDR3 nucleotides are TGCGCCAGCAGCTTGGACGGCCAGGGGGCTTCAGAGACCCAGTACTTC. As protein: CASSLDGQGASETQYF.

J is TRBJ1-2 and V is TRBV11-2; 8 positions agree with TRBD1. J lost 8 bases, V lost 5 bases, and 10 bases had no gene match. The germline CDR1 and CDR2 sequences are SGHAT and FQNNGV. This CDR3 has 14 residues. The CDR3 loop is CASSPVSGGRGYTF. CDR3 sequence (DNA): TGTGCCAGCAGCCCCGTTTCAGGGGGCCGAGGCTACACCTTC.

V usage is TRBV7-9 and J usage is TRBJ2-1; 12 positions match TRBD2. The CDR3 runs to 16 residues. CDR1 SEHNR and CDR2 FQNEAQ come from the germline V gene (reference sequence). V trimming: 6 bases; J trimming: 7 bases; junction bases outside the gene matches: 10. The CDR3 DNA follows: TGTGCCAGCAGTCACCCTAGCGGGGGGGCTCCTAATGAGCAGTTCTTC. The encoded protein is CASSHPSGGAPNEQFF. The entire variable domain, with the rest obtained from reference TRBV7-9 and TRBJ2-1, is as follows: DTGVSQNPRHKITKRGQNVTFRCDPISEHNRLYWYRQTLGQGPEFLTYFQNEAQLEKSRLLSDRFSAERPKGSFSTLEIQRTEQGDSAMYLCASSHPSGGAPNEQFFGPGTRLTVL.

The gene calls are TRBV9 and TRBJ2-3, with D possibly TRBD1 on 5 matching bases. This CDR3 spans 16 amino acids. V was cut by 4 bases and J by 3 bases, with 18 bases left in between. Germline V gene sequence: CDR1 SGDLS, CDR2 YYNGEE. The CDR3 DNA sequence: TGTGCCAGCAGCCCAGGCAGGGTGCTTCTTACAGATACGCAGTATTTT. It translates to CASSPGRVLLTDTQYF.

This clone was counted a few times. The V gene is TRBV2, the J gene TRBJ2-2, with 7 bases fitting TRBD2. Germline V lookup: CDR1 SNHLY, CDR2 FYNNEI. Trimming at V came to 8 bases and at J to 8 bases, leaving 17 bases not matched to a gene. The CDR3 covers 16 residues. This chain's CDR3 is CASGGGDTPGVGELFF. CDR3 DNA sequence: TGTGCCAGCGGGGGGGGAGACACCCCTGGGGTAGGGGAGCTGTTTTTT.

The gene calls are TRBV5-4 and TRBJ2-4, with TRBD2 as a possible D gene (7 bases). V lost 0 bases and J lost 8, with 15 bases in between. The germline V gene encodes CDR1 SGHNT and CDR2 YYREEE (reference sequence). The CDR3 spans 15 residues. This chain's CDR3 is CASSLEGGGVDIQYF. DNA of the CDR3: TGTGCCAGCAGCTTGGAGGGAGGGGGGGTCGACATTCAGTACTTC. Complete variable domain (other parts from reference TRBV5-4 and TRBJ2-4): ETGVTQSPTHLIKTRGQQVTLRCSSQSGHNTVSWYQQALGQGPQFIFQYYREEENGRGNFPPRFSGLQFPNYSSELNVNALELDDSALYLCASSLEGGGVDIQYFGAGTRLSVL.

The V and J genes are TRBV5-4 and TRBJ2-3; TRBD2 matches at 10 bases. Germline loops: CDR1 SGHNT, CDR2 YYREEE (reference sequence). J lost 2 bases, V lost 4 bases, and 4 bases had no gene match. The CDR3 is 15 amino acids. The CDR3: CASSPLAGATDTQYF. CDR3 sequence (DNA): TGTGCCAGCAGCCCGCTAGCGGGGGCCACAGATACGCAGTATTTT.

The chain couples TRBV6-2 or TRBV6-3 to TRBJ1-2; D gene unclear. This CDR3 is 13 amino acids long. V gave up 6 bases and J gave up 4 bases, with 12 bases separating them. Germline V lookup: CDR1 MNHEY, CDR2 SVGEGT. In DNA form, the CDR3 reads TGTGCCAGCAGCTTAGACGGACTCTATGGCTACACCTTC. Protein product: CASSLDGLYGYTF.

This clone was seen more than once but under ten times. V gene TRBV2 combines with J gene TRBJ2-2; 7 bases map to TRBD2. Germline CDR1 is SNHLY and CDR2 is FYNNEI. CDR3 length: 14 amino acids. V was pared by 4 bases and J by 4 bases, with 3 bases of the junction left unmatched. CDR3 sequence reads: CASSAGGGTGELFF. For the CDR3, the DNA is TGTGCCAGCAGTGCGGGGGGAGGCACCGGGGAGCTGTTTTTT.

This clone was seen only once. J is TRBJ2-3 and V is TRBV10-3; a weak D match, TRBD2 (5 bases). Trimming took off 6 bases at V and 6 bases at J, with 13 bases between the two ends. CDR3 length equals 13 residues. CDR1 ENHRY and CDR2 SYGVKD come from the germline V gene. DNA of the CDR3: TGTGCCATCAGGTTCGGGAACACCGATACGCAGTATTTT. It translates to CAIRFGNTDTQYF.

The J gene is TRBJ2-2, the V gene TRBV27; D ambiguous. The CDR3 consists of 14 residues. Trimming left V 0 bases short and J 11 bases short, with 13 bases between. CDR1 and CDR2 (germline): MNHEY, SMNVEV (reference sequence). CDR3 sequence (DNA): TGTGCCAGCAGTTTATCGGTCGATCACAGAGAGCTGTTTTTT. Its translation is CASSLSVDHRELFF.

V gene TRBV19 combines with J gene TRBJ1-1; D is possibly TRBD1 (5 bases). Germline V gene sequence: CDR1 LNHDA, CDR2 SQIVND (reference sequence). The CDR3 covers 16 residues. Trimming took off 5 bases at V and 9 bases at J, with 25 bases between the two ends. CDR3 nucleotide sequence: TGTGCCAGTAGTGCCCGGACGGAGGGGTACGCCCAACAAGCTTTCTTT. It specifies CASSARTEGYAQQAFF. Supplemented by reference TRBV19 and TRBJ1-1, the full variable domain reads DGGITQSPKYLFRKEGQNVTLSCEQNLNHDAMYWYRQDPGQGLRLIYYSQIVNDFQKGDIAEGYSVSREKKESFPLTVTSAQKNPTAFYLCASSARTEGYAQQAFFGQGTRLTVV.

This chain joins TRBV30 and TRBJ2-5; 8 bases align to TRBD1. Germline-derived CDR1 and CDR2 are GTSNPN and SVGIG (reference sequence). The CDR3 loop spans 15 amino acids. The V and J ends lost 1 base and 5 bases, in that order; junction bases with no gene match: 9. CDR3 loop: CAWSDKAGGMETQYF. DNA for the CDR3: TGTGCCTGGAGTGATAAGGCAGGGGGCATGGAGACCCAGTACTTC.